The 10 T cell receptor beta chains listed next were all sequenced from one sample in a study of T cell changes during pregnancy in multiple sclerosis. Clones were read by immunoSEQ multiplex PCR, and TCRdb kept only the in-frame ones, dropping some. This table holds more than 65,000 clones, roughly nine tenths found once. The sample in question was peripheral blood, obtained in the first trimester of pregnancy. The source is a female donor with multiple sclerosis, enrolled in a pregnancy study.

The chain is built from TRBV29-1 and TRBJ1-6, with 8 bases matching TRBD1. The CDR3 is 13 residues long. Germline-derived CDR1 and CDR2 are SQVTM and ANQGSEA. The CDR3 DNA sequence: TGCGCCTACCACAGGGGGATAGGTTCACCCCTCCACTTT. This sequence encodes CAYHRGIGSPLHF.

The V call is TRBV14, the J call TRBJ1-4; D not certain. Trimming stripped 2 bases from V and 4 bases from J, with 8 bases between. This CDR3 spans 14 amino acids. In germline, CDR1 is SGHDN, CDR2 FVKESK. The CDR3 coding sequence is TGTGCCAGCAGCCAAAGAGGAAGTAATGAAAAACTGTTTTTT. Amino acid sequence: CASSQRGSNEKLFF. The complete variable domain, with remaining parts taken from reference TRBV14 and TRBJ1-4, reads EAGVTQFPSHSVIEKGQTVTLRCDPISGHDNLYWYRRVMGKEIKFLLHFVKESKQDESGMPNNRFLAERTGGTYSTLKVQPAELEDSGVYFCASSQRGSNEKLFFGSGTQLSVL.

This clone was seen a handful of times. CDR3: CASSTQGSNSPLHF. As DNA, the CDR3 is TGTGCCAGCAGTACTCAGGGGAGTAATTCACCCCTCCACTTT. The rearrangement uses TRBV2 and TRBJ1-6, with D tentatively TRBD1 (6 bases). The CDR3 is made up of 14 amino acids. From germline, CDR1 is SNHLY and CDR2 FYNNEI. Trimming shortened V by 5 bases and J by 6 bases, and 11 bases separated the two germline ends.

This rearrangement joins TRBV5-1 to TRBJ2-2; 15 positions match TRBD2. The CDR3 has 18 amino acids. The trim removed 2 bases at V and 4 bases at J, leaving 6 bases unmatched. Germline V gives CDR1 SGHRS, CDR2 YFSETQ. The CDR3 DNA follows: TGCGCCAGCAGCTTAGGACTAGCGGGAGGGTTCAGCACCGGGGAGCTGTTTTTT. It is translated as CASSLGLAGGFSTGELFF.

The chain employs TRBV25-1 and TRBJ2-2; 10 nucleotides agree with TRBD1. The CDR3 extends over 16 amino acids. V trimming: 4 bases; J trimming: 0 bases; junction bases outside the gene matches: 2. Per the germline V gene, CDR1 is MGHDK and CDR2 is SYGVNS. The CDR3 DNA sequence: TGTGCCAGCAGTGCTGGACAGGGGGCGAACACCGGGGAGCTGTTTTTT. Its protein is CASSAGQGANTGELFF.

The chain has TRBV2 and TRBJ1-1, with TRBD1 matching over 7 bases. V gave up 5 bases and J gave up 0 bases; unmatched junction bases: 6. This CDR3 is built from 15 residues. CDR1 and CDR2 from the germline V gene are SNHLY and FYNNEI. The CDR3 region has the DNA TGTGCCAGCAGTCGACAGGGAATACTGAACACTGAAGCTTTCTTT. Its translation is CASSRQGILNTEAFF.

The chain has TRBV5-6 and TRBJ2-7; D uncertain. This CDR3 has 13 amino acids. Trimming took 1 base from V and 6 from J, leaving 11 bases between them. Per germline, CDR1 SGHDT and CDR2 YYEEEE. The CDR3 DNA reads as TGTGCCAGCAGCTTGCCAGGTAAATCCGAGCAGTACTTC. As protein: CASSLPGKSEQYF. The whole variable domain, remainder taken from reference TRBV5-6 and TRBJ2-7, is DAGVTQSPTHLIKTRGQQVTLRCSPKSGHDTVSWYQQALGQGPQFIFQYYEEEERQRGNFPDRFSGHQFPNYSSELNVNALLLGDSALYLCASSLPGKSEQYFGPGTRLTVT.

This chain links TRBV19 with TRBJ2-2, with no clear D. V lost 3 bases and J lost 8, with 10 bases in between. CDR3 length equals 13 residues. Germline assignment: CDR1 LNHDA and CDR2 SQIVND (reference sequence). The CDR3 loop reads CASSIFLLGELFF. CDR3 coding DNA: TGTGCCAGTAGTATTTTTCTCCTAGGGGAGCTGTTTTTT.

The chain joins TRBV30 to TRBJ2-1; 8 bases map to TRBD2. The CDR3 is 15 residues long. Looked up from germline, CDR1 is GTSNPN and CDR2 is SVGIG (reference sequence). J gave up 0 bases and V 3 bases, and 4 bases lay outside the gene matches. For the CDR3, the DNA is TGTGCCTGGAGCGGGGGGGGGTACTCCTACAATGAGCAGTTCTTC. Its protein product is CAWSGGGYSYNEQFF.

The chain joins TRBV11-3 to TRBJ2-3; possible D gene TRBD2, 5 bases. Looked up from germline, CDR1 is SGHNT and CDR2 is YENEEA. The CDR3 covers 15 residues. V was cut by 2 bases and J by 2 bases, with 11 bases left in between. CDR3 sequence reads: CASSLQIGDTDTQYF. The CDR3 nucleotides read TGTGCCAGCAGCTTACAAATCGGGGACACAGATACGCAGTATTTT.